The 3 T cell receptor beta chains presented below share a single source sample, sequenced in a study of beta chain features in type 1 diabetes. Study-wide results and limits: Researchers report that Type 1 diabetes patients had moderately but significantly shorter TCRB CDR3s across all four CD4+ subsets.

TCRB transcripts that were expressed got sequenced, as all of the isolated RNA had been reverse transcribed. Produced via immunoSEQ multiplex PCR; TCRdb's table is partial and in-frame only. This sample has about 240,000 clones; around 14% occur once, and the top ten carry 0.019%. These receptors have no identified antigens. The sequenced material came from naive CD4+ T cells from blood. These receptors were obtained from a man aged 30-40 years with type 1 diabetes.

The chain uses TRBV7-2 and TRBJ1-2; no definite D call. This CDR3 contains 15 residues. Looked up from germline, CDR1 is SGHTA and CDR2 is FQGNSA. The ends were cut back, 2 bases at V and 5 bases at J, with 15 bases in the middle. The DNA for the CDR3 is TGTGCCAGCAGCTTATCCCCTAGAAGCCTATATGGCTACACCTTC. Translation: CASSLSPRSLYGYTF.

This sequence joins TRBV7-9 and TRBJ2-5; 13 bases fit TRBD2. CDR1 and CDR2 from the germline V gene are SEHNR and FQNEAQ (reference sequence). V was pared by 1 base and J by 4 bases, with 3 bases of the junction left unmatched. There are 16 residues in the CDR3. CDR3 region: CASSLDGLAGAETQYF. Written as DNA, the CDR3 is TGTGCCAGCAGCTTAGATGGACTAGCGGGAGCAGAGACCCAGTACTTC.

The CDR3 loop is CASSLDPSYGYTF. The CDR3, as DNA: TGTGCCAGCAGCTTGGATCCGAGCTATGGCTACACCTTC. V and J are TRBV5-4 and TRBJ1-2; D gene ambiguous. In germline, CDR1 is SGHNT, CDR2 YYREEE (reference sequence). CDR3 size: 13 residues. V was shortened by 0 bases and J by 4 bases, with 7 bases between the two germline ends.